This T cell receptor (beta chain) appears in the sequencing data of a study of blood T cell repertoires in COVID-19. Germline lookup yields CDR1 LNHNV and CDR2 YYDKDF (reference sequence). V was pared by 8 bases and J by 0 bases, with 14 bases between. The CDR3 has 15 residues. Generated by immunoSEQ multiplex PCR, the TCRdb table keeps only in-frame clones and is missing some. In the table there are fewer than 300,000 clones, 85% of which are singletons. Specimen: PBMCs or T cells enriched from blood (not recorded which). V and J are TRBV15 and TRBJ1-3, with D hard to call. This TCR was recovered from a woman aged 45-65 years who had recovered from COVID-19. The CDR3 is CATRLGFSSGNTIYF. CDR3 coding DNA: TGTGCCACCCGACTCGGGTTTAGCTCTGGAAACACCATATATTTT.